This TCR beta chain was profiled in a study of T cells in Graves' hyperthyroidism and ophthalmopathy. Many counts were recorded for this clonotype. CDR3 length: 14 amino acids. Germline V gives CDR1 SGHTS, CDR2 YDEGEE. V was pared by 4 bases and J by 7 bases, with 15 bases between. The CDR3 regions of TCR beta were amplified from RNA transcripts. The HTBI primer set served for first-round RT-PCR of the TCR CDR3. TCRdb reprocessed the multiplex PCR reads with MiXCR, giving one entry per CDR3 protein. The sample includes 300,000 to 500,000 distinct CDR3 sequences, about 15% of them seen just once. The chain combines TRBV5-8 with TRBJ2-1; a possible D gene is TRBD2 (6 bases). The sequenced sample consisted of blood. The origin of this receptor is a woman in her thirties with Graves' hyperthyroidism. The CDR3 sequence is CASSLGQEGNEQFF. The DNA of the CDR3 is TGTGCCAGCAGCCTTGGGCAGGAGGGGAATGAGCAGTTCTTC.